Below are 20 T cell receptor beta chains sequenced from a single sample in a study of identical twins. TCRdb recomputed calls from the 5' RACE reads with MiXCR, one row per CDR3 protein. The sample holds hundreds of thousands of distinct CDR3 sequences; 5.5% to 7.5% are singletons and the top ten take roughly 2%. Sequencing input: naive T cells sorted from blood. These receptors originate from a man between 18 and 29 years old in good health.

The rearrangement uses TRBV7-6 and TRBJ2-2, with 8 positions matching TRBD2. The length of the CDR3 is 17 residues. CDR1 is SGHVS, CDR2 FNYEAQ, per germline. The trim removed 1 base at V and 5 bases at J, leaving 9 bases unmatched. CDR3 nucleotides: TGTGCCAGCAGCTTAGTGGGAAGCGGGAGTCGGACCGGGGAGCTGTTTTTT. It encodes CASSLVGSGSRTGELFF.

The chain joins TRBV30 to TRBJ2-2; a possible D gene is TRBD2 (6 bases). CDR1 and CDR2 from the germline V gene are GTSNPN and SVGIG (reference sequence). There are 15 residues in the CDR3. Trimming cost V 3 bases and J 5 bases, with 16 bases left between them. The CDR3 nucleotides are TGTGCCTGGAGGAAGGTGGGGGGAGTGACCGGGGAGCTGTTTTTT. Protein sequence: CAWRKVGGVTGELFF.

Concerning this clonotype: A much larger clone differs from this one at a single base, so this may be a read error. The chain carries TRBV11-1 and TRBJ2-6, with D perhaps assigned TRBD1 or TRBD2 (5 bases each). Germline loops: CDR1 SGHAT, CDR2 FQDESV (reference sequence). This CDR3 spans 14 amino acids. The CDR3 sequence is CASNLGTGANVLIF. The CDR3 nucleotides are TGTGCCAGCAACTTGGGAACCGGGGCCAACGTCCTGATTTTC. Complete variable domain (other parts from reference TRBV11-1 and TRBJ2-6): EAEVAQSPRYKITEKSQAVAFWCDPISGHATLYWYRQILGQGPELLVQFQDESVVDDSQLPKDRFSAERLKGVDSTLKIQPAELGDSAMYLCASNLGTGANVLIFGAGSRLTVL.

Only a few counts were recorded for this clonotype. The V and J genes are TRBV14 and TRBJ2-1; no clear D. Germline V gene lookup returns CDR1 SGHDN and CDR2 FVKESK. The CDR3 is 14 residues long. Trimming removed 6 bases at V and 1 base at J, with 10 bases between. This chain's CDR3 is CASRLTGSYNEQFF. The CDR3 bases are TGTGCCAGCAGGTTAACCGGGTCCTACAATGAGCAGTTCTTC.

This clonotype was observed at least ten times. The CDR3 DNA reads as TGCAGCGTTGCGAGGAAACCCGGGGCCAACGTCCTGACTTTC. Its protein product is CSVARKPGANVLTF. The chain has TRBV29-1 and TRBJ2-6; D not resolved. Trimming took off 4 bases at V and 4 bases at J, with 11 bases between the two ends. Germline lookup yields CDR1 SQVTM and CDR2 ANQGSEA. The length of the CDR3 is 14 residues.

At least ten counts were recorded for this clonotype. The CDR3 bases are TGTGCCAGCAACCTAGACAGGGGTGATGAAAAACTGTTTTTT. As protein: CASNLDRGDEKLFF. This chain connects TRBV6-1 to TRBJ1-4; 8 bases align to TRBD1. Germline values: CDR1 MNHNS, CDR2 SASEGT. The CDR3 is 14 amino acids. The V and J ends lost 7 bases and 6 bases, in that order; junction bases with no gene match: 7.

This clonotype appeared a few times. The chain is built from TRBV20-1 and TRBJ2-7; 11 bases line up with TRBD2. CDR3 length: 14 amino acids. The V gene's germline CDR1 is DFQATT and CDR2 SNEGSKA (reference sequence). Trimming took 2 bases from V and 4 from J; bases not matched to a gene: 4. CDR3 nucleotides: TGCAGTGCTAGATCCACTAGCGGGAGTTACGAGCAGTACTTC. Translated, it gives CSARSTSGSYEQYF.

This clonotype showed up many times. The chain is built from TRBV29-1 and TRBJ2-3, with D unclear. Trimming took off 5 bases at V and 0 bases at J, with 12 bases between the two ends. Germline values: CDR1 SQVTM, CDR2 ANQGSEA. The length of the CDR3 is 14 residues. The CDR3 nucleotides are TGCAGCGTTCGAATAGGGCAGAGCACAGATACGCAGTATTTT. It specifies CSVRIGQSTDTQYF.

The V gene is TRBV4-3, the J gene TRBJ2-5, with no clear D. Trimming removed 0 bases from V and 5 bases from J, with 16 bases in between. CDR1 and CDR2 (germline): LGHNA, YSLEER. The length of the CDR3 is 16 residues. Here the CDR3 DNA reads TGCGCCAGCAGCCAAGAGGGTGGACCGGCTGCGGAGACCCAGTACTTC. Translated, it gives CASSQEGGPAAETQYF.

This clonotype was observed a few times. The chain employs TRBV10-3 and TRBJ2-6, with D unclear. CDR1 and CDR2 (germline): ENHRY, SYGVKD. This CDR3 is built from 13 residues. V shed 10 bases and J shed 4 bases, with 11 bases lying between them. CDR3 region: CATLYDGANVLTF. In DNA, the CDR3 is TGTGCCACGCTTTACGACGGGGCCAACGTCCTGACTTTC.

This clonotype was counted at least ten times. The V call is TRBV5-5, the J call TRBJ2-2; 10 nucleotides line up with TRBD2. The germline V gene encodes CDR1 SGHKS and CDR2 YYEKEE (reference sequence). The J segment lost 3 bases and the V segment lost 1 base, leaving 3 bases of the junction unmatched. This CDR3 has 16 residues. The CDR3 bases are TGTGCCAGCAGCTTGAAGAGCGGGAGGGACACCGGGGAGCTGTTTTTT. This gives the protein CASSLKSGRDTGELFF.

This clonotype was detected ten times or more. The chain carries TRBV7-9 and TRBJ2-7; a weak D match, TRBD1 (6 bases). Trimming shortened V by 4 bases and J by 1 base, and 14 bases separated the two germline ends. The CDR3 contains 15 residues. Looked up from germline, CDR1 is SEHNR and CDR2 is FQNEAQ (reference sequence). The CDR3 is CASSSPLTGSYEQYF. In DNA, the CDR3 is TGTGCCAGCAGCTCCCCCTTGACAGGATCCTACGAGCAGTACTTC.

A few counts support this clonotype. J is TRBJ2-1 and V is TRBV30; 9 bases are shared with TRBD1. Per germline, CDR1 GTSNPN and CDR2 SVGIG (reference sequence). Trimming cost V 1 base and J 5 bases; bases outside gene matches: 9. The CDR3 has 16 amino acids. The CDR3: CAWSGRRDRVNNEQFF. CDR3 bases: TGTGCCTGGAGTGGACGCCGGGACAGGGTGAACAATGAGCAGTTCTTC.

Ten or more counts support this clonotype. This chain joins TRBV5-5 and TRBJ2-4, with D possibly matching TRBD2 (5 bases). Germline values: CDR1 SGHKS, CDR2 YYEKEE (reference sequence). The CDR3 has 16 residues. V gave up 6 bases and J gave up 0 bases, with 16 bases separating them. In DNA form, the CDR3 reads TGTGCCAGCAAAGCCTCGTTGGGAGTAGCCAAAAACATTCAGTACTTC. This codes for CASKASLGVAKNIQYF.

This clonotype was counted between two and nine times. The chain links TRBV12-3 or TRBV12-4 to TRBJ1-1; D is possibly TRBD1 (6 bases). The CDR3 is made up of 13 amino acids. The V end was cut by 6 bases, the J end by 3 bases, with 11 bases between. CDR3 sequence reads: CASRHGQYTEAFF. As DNA, the CDR3 is TGTGCCAGCAGACACGGACAGTACACTGAAGCTTTCTTT.

V is TRBV7-9 and J is TRBJ1-1, with D unclear. Trimming cost V 5 bases and J 0 bases, with 10 bases left between them. Per germline, CDR1 SEHNR and CDR2 FQNEAQ (reference sequence). This CDR3 spans 14 amino acids. CDR3 amino acids: CASSLDPMNTEAFF. The CDR3 DNA reads TGTGCCAGCAGCCTCGACCCTATGAACACTGAAGCTTTCTTT.

This clonotype was picked up a small number of times. This chain uses TRBV20-1 with TRBJ2-3; D perhaps matches TRBD2 (6 bases). Germline loops: CDR1 DFQATT, CDR2 SNEGSKA (reference sequence). The germline V and J ends were trimmed by 2 bases and 3 bases, with 12 bases remaining between them. This CDR3 is built from 14 residues. The CDR3 DNA reads TGCAGTGCTAGATTGATTGGGGGGACAGATACGCAGTATTTT. This encodes CSARLIGGTDTQYF.

The sample holds many counts of this clonotype. The CDR3, as DNA: TGCAGTGCTAGTAGGACAGGGGAGGGCGAGCAGTACTTC. Its protein is CSASRTGEGEQYF. The chain links TRBV20-1 to TRBJ2-7; 9 bases map to TRBD1. CDR3 size: 13 residues. Trimming removed 3 bases from V and 6 bases from J; junction bases left unmatched: 6. Germline CDR1 reads DFQATT; CDR2 reads SNEGSKA (reference sequence).

This clonotype was counted a few times. This chain links TRBV5-1 with TRBJ2-1; D not certain. Germline CDR1 is SGHRS and CDR2 is YFSETQ. The V gene lost 3 bases and the J gene lost 3 bases, with 16 bases spanning the gap. The CDR3 covers 16 residues. CDR3 sequence reads: CASSYGPGRSYNEQFF. The CDR3 region has the DNA TGCGCCAGCAGCTACGGTCCCGGACGCAGCTACAATGAGCAGTTCTTC.

This clonotype was recorded a few times. The CDR3 DNA reads as TGCGCCAGCAGCTTGGCCCAACTTGCGAACACCGGGGAGCTGTTTTTT. Translating gives CASSLAQLANTGELFF. The rearrangement uses TRBV5-1 and TRBJ2-2; D is unclear. Germline-derived CDR1 and CDR2 are SGHRS and YFSETQ. The CDR3 length is 16 residues. The V and J ends lost 0 bases and 0 bases respectively, with 9 bases between them.